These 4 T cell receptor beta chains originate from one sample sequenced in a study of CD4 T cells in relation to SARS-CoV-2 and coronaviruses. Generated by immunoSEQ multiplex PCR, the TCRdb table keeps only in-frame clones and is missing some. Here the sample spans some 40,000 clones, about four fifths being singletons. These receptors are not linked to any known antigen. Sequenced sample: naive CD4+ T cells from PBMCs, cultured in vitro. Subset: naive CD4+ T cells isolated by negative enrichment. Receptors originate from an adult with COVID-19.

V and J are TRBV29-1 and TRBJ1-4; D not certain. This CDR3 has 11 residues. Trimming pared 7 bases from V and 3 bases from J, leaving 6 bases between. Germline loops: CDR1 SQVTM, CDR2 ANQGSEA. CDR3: CSGAANEKLFF. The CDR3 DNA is TGCAGCGGTGCGGCTAATGAAAAACTGTTTTTT.

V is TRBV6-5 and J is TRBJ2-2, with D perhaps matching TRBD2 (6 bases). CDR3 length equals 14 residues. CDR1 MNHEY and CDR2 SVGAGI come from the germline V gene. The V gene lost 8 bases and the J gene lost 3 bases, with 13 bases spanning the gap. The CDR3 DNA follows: TGTGCCAGCCGGGAGATTTATTACACCGGGGAGCTGTTTTTT. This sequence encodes CASREIYYTGELFF.

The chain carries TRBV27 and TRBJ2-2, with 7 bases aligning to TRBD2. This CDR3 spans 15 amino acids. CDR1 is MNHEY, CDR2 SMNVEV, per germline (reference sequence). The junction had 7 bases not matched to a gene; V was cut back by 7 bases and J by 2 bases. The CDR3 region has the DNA TGTGCCAGCACCTGGGGGGGACCTAACACCGGGGAGCTGTTTTTT. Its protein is CASTWGGPNTGELFF.

CDR3 in DNA: TGTGCCAGCAGGACCGGGCGCGCGCAAGAGACCCAGTACTTC. Protein: CASRTGRAQETQYF. The V and J genes are TRBV27 and TRBJ2-5; D uncertain. Trimming left V 6 bases short and J 2 bases short, with 13 bases between. This CDR3 spans 14 amino acids. Germline assignment: CDR1 MNHEY and CDR2 SMNVEV (reference sequence).